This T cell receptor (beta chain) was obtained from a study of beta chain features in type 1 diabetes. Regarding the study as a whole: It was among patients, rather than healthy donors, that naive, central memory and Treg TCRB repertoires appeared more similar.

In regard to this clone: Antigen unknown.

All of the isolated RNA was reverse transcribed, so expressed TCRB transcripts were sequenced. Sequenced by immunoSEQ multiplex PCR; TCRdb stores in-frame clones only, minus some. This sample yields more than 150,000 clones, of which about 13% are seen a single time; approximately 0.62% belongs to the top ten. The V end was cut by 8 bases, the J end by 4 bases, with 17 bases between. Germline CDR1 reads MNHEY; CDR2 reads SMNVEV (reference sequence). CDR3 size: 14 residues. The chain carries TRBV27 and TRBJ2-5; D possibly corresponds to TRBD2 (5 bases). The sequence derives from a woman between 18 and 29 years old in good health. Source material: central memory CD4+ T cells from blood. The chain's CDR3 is CASWKLDSRETQYF. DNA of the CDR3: TGTGCCAGCTGGAAACTAGATTCGAGAGAGACCCAGTACTTC.